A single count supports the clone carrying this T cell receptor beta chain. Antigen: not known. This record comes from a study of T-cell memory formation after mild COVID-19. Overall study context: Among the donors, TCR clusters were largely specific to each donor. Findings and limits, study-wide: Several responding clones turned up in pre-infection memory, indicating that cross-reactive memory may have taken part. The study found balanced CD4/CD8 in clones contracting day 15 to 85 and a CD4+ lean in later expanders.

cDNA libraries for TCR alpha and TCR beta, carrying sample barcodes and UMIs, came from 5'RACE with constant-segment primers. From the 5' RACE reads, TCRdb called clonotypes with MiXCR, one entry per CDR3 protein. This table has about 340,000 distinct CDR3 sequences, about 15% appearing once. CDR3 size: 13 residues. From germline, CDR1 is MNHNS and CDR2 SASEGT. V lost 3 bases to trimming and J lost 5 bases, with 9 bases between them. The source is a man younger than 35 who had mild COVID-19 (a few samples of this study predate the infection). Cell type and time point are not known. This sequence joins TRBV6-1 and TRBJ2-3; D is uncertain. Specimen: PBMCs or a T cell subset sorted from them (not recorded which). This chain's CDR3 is CASSEIRKDTQYF. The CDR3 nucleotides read TGTGCCAGCAGTGAGATCAGGAAAGATACGCAGTATTTT.